The T cell receptor beta chain described here comes from a study of graft-versus-host responses after intestinal transplantation. Broader study findings: Clonal ratios of graft-versus-host to host-versus-graft in allografts were high for patients exhibiting graft-donor T cell macrochimerism.

Germline CDR1 MNHEY, CDR2 SVGAGI. V trimming: 4 bases; J trimming: 7 bases; junction bases outside the gene matches: 7. This CDR3 is 15 amino acids long. Some clones are missing from TCRdb's copy, which holds only in-frame ones; the method was immunoSEQ multiplex PCR. Of 86,000 or so clones listed, about nine tenths are singletons. About this clone itself: Its antigen is not known.

The material was unstimulated CD8+ T cells sorted from spleen or lymph node cells, obtained before intestinal transplant. The rearrangement uses TRBV6-5 and TRBJ2-1; TRBD2 matches 10 bases. This TCR came from a human donor who received an intestinal transplant. Written as DNA, the CDR3 is TGTGCCAGCAGTTCGGGCATAGCGGGAGGAAATGAGCAGTTCTTC. Its protein product is CASSSGIAGGNEQFF.